The clone carrying this T cell receptor beta chain was seen repeatedly, ten times or more. This entry belongs to a study of spatial heterogeneity in lung cancer. Time point given: sample taken at primary tumor resection. The cohort: approximately 74 early-stage, untreated non-small cell lung cancer patients. Sequencing was performed on whole RNA extracted from tumor and nontumor lung tissue, or from frozen PBMC, and the material was left unsorted. Every cDNA TCR molecule received its own unique molecular identifier. MiXCR, applied by TCRdb to the 5' RACE reads, yields one record per CDR3 protein. The data contain under 15,000 distinct CDR3 sequences, less than 4.5% of them singletons. The germline V gene encodes CDR1 LNHDA and CDR2 SQIVND (reference sequence). The CDR3 is 16 residues long. Trimming took off 10 bases at V and 0 bases at J, with 16 bases between the two ends.

V is TRBV19 and J is TRBJ2-6; D might be TRBD2 (6 bases). Sequencing was performed on PBMCs, taken at surgery. The sequence was obtained from a male donor with early-stage non-small cell lung cancer. The CDR3 bases are TGTGCCACCACGCGGGGCCAAACCTCTGGGGCCAACGTCCTGACTTTC. It encodes CATTRGQTSGANVLTF.